This T cell receptor (beta chain) was recorded in a study of control samples from healthy donors and cancer patients. CDR3 length: 16 residues. CDR1 and CDR2 from the germline V gene are LNHDA and SQIVND (reference sequence). Deletions cut 8 bases from V and 5 bases from J, with 24 bases between. The protocol was immunoSEQ multiplex PCR, while the TCRdb copy is restricted to in-frame clones and leaves out a portion. The table lists approximately 190,000 clones, with 2.2% in the top ten. The receptor was isolated from a woman in her thirties in good health. The sequencing sample was made of blood. The chain has TRBV19 and TRBJ1-1; D unclear. The CDR3 region has the DNA TGTGCCAGTCGGGAGTCGTCGGCAGGACTACGGACTGAAGCTTTCTTT. It specifies CASRESSAGLRTEAFF.